What follows describes a single T cell receptor beta chain. The repertoire was sequenced with immunoSEQ multiplex PCR; TCRdb's copy has only in-frame clones and lacks some. The top ten clones hold about 8.4% of a sample with about 310,000 clones, roughly 89% of them seen once. This sample is part of a study of blood T cell repertoires in COVID-19. Study background: Sources were T cells, B-cell-depleted T cells, or PBMCs; the material itself was cDNA or gDNA.

Self-reported history from a screening survey and questionnaire set each donor's cohort. The source of this sequence is a woman in her thirties who had recovered from COVID-19. Sequenced material: PBMCs or T cells enriched from blood (not recorded which).

The CDR3 DNA is TGTGCCTGGAGGCCGGGCGGGATTAGCAATCAGCCCCAGCATTTT. It is translated as CAWRPGGISNQPQHF. This chain links TRBV30 with TRBJ1-5; the D is unclear. Per germline, CDR1 GTSNPN and CDR2 SVGIG (reference sequence). Trimming took off 3 bases at V and 0 bases at J, with 12 bases between the two ends. This CDR3 region has 15 residues.